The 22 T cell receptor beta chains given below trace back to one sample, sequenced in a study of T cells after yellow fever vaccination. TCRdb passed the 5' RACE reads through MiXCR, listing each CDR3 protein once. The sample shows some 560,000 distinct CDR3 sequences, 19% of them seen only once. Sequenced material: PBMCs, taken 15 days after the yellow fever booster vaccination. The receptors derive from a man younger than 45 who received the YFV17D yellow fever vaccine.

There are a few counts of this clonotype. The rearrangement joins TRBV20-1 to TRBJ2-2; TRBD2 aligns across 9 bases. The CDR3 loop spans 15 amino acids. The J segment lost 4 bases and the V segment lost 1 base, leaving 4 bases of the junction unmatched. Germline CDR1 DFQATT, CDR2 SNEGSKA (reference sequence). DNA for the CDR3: TGCAGTGCTAGAGCGGGCGGGAGGGGCACCGGGGAGCTGTTTTTT. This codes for CSARAGGRGTGELFF.

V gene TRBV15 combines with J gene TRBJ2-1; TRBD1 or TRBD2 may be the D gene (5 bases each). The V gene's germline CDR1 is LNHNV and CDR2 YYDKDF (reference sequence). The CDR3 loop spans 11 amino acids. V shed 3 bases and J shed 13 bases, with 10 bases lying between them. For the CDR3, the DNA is TGTGCCACCAGCAGGGACGGGGCTCAGTTCTTC. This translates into CATSRDGAQFF.

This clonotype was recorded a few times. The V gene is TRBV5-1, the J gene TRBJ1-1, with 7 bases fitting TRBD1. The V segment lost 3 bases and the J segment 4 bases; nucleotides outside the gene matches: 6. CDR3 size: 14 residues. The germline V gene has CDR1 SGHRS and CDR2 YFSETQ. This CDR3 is CASSSGTEITEAFF. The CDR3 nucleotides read TGCGCCAGCAGCTCCGGGACAGAAATCACTGAAGCTTTCTTT. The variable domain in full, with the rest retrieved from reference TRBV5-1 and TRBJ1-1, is KAGVTQTPRYLIKTRGQQVTLSCSPISGHRSVSWYQQTPGQGLQFLFEYFSETQRNKGNFPGRFSGRQFSNSRSEMNVSTLELGDSALYLCASSSGTEITEAFFGQGTRLTVV.

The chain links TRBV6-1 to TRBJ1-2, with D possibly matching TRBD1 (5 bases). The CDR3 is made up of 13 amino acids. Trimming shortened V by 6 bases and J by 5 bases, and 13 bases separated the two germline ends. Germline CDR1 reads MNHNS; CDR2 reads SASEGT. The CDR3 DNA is TGTGCCAGCAGCTCAGGGATCGGGTATGGCTACACCTTC. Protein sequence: CASSSGIGYGYTF.

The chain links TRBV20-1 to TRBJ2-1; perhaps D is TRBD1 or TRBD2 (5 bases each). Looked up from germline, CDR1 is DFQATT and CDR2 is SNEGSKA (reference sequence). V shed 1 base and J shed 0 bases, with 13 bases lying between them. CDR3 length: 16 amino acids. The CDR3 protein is CSARGGTGSSYNEQFF. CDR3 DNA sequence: TGCAGTGCTAGAGGGGGGACGGGTAGCTCCTACAATGAGCAGTTCTTC.

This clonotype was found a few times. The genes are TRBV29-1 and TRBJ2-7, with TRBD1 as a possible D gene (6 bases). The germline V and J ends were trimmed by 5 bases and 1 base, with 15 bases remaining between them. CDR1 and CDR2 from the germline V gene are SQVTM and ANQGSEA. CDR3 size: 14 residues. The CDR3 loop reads CSVRGDTLSYEQYF. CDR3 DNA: TGCAGCGTTCGAGGGGACACTTTATCCTACGAGCAGTACTTC.

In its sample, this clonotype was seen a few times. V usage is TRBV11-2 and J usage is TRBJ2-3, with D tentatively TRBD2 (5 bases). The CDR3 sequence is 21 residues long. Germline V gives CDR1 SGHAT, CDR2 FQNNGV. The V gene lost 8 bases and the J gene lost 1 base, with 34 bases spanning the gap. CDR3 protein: CASWTWGGAEAWRVGTDTQYF. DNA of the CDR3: TGTGCCAGCTGGACGTGGGGTGGAGCGGAAGCTTGGAGAGTGGGCACAGATACGCAGTATTTT. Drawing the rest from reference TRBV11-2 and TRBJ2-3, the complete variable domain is EAGVAQSPRYKIIEKRQSVAFWCNPISGHATLYWYQQILGQGPKLLIQFQNNGVVDDSQLPKDRFSAERLKGVDSTLKIQPAKLEDSAVYLCASWTWGGAEAWRVGTDTQYFGPGTRLTVL.

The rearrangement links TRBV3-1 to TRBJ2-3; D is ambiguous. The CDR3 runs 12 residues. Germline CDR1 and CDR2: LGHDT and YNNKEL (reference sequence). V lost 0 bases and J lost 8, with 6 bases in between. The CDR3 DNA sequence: TGTGCCAGCAGCCAAGATCGGGCTACGCAGTATTTT. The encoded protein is CASSQDRATQYF.

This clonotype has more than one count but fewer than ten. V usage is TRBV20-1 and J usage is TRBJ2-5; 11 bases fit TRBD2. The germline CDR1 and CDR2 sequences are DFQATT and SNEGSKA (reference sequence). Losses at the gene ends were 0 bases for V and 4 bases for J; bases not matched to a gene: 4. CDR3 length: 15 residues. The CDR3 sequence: CSARDPLAGVETQYF. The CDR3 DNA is TGCAGTGCTAGAGATCCACTAGCGGGAGTAGAGACCCAGTACTTC.

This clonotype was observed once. This CDR3 is CATSLNTGELFF. Written as DNA, the CDR3 is TGTGCCACCAGCTTAAATACCGGGGAGCTGTTTTTT. This sequence joins TRBV15 and TRBJ2-2; D not resolved. The CDR3 consists of 12 residues. V lost 5 bases and J lost 5, with 6 bases in between. The germline V gene has CDR1 LNHNV and CDR2 YYDKDF (reference sequence).

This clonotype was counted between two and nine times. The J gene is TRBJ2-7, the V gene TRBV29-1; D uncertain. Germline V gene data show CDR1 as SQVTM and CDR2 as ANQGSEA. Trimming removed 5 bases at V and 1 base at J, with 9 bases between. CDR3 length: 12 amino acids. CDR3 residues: CSVLYESYEQYF. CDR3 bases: TGCAGCGTTCTATACGAATCCTACGAGCAGTACTTC.

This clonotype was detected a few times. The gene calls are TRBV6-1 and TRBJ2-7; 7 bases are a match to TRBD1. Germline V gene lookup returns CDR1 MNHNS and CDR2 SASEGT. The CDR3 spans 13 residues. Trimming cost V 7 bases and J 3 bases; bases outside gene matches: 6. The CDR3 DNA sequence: TGTGCCAGCACTCCTGCAGGGGGCTACGAGCAGTACTTC. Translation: CASTPAGGYEQYF.

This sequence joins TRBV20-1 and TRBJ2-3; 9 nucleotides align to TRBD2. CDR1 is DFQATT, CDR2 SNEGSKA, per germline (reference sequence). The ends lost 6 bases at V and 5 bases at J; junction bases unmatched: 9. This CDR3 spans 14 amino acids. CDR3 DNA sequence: TGCAGTGCACGGCAAGCGGGAGGAATAGATACGCAGTATTTT. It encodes CSARQAGGIDTQYF.

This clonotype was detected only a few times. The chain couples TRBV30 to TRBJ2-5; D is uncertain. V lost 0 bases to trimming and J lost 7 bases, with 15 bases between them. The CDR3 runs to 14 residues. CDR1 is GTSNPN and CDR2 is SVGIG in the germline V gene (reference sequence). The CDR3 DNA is TGTGCCTGGAGTGTTGGAGATGGGCTGGGGACCCAGTACTTC. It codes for CAWSVGDGLGTQYF. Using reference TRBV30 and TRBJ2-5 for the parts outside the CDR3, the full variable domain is SQTIHQWPATLVQPVGSPLSLECTVEGTSNPNLYWYRQAAGRGLQLLFYSVGIGQISSEVPQNLSASRPQDRQFILSSKKLLLSDSGFYLCAWSVGDGLGTQYFGPGTRLLVL.

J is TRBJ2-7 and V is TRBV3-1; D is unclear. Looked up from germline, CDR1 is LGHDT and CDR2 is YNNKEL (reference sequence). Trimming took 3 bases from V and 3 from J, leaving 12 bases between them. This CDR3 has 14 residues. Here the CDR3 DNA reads TGTGCCAGCAGCCAGAGTTGGGCCCTCTACGAGCAGTACTTC. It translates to CASSQSWALYEQYF.

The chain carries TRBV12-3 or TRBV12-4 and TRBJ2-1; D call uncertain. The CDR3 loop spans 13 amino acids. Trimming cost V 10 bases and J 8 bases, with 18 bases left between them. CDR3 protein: CATLVGGRDEQFF. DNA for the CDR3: TGTGCCACCCTAGTTGGTGGTAGGGATGAGCAGTTCTTC.

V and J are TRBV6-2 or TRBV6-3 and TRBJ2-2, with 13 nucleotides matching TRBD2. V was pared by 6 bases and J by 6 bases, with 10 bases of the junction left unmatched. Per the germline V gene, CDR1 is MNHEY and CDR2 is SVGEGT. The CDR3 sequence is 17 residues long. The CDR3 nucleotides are TGTGCCAGCAGCTACGGGACTAGCGGGATGATGCCCGGGGAGCTGTTTTTT. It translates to CASSYGTSGMMPGELFF.

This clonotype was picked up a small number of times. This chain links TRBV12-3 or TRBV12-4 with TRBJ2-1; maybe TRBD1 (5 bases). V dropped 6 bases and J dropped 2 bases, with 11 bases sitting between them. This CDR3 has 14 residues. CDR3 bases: TGTGCCAGCAGCCAGACAGTCGCCTACAATGAGCAGTTCTTC. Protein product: CASSQTVAYNEQFF.

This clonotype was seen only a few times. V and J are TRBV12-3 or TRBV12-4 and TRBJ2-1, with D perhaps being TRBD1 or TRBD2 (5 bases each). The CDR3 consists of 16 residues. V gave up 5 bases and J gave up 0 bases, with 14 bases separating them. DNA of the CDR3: TGTGCCAGCAGTCTAAGGGGAGTCAGCTCCTACAATGAGCAGTTCTTC. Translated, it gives CASSLRGVSSYNEQFF.

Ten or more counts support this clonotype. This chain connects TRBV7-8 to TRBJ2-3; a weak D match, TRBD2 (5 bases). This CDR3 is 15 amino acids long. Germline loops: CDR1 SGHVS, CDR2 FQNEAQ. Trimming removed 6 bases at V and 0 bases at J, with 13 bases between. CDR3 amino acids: CASSSRESSTDTQYF. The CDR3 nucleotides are TGTGCCAGCAGTTCAAGGGAGTCTAGCACAGATACGCAGTATTTT.

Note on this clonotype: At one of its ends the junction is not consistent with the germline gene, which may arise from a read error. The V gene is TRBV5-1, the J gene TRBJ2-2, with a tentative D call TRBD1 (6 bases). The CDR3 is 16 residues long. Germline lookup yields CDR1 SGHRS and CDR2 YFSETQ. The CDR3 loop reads CASNLDSPANTGELFF. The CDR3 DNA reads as TGCGCCAGCAACTTGGACAGTCCCGCGAACACCGGGGAGCTGTTTTTT.

The CDR3 protein is CSVEEPGQGNQPQHF. The CDR3 nucleotides read TGCAGCGTTGAAGAACCGGGACAGGGAAATCAGCCCCAGCATTTT. The J gene is TRBJ1-5, the V gene TRBV29-1; 9 bases line up with TRBD1. The germline V gene has CDR1 SQVTM and CDR2 ANQGSEA. J lost 4 bases, V lost 0 bases, and 4 bases had no gene match. The CDR3 has 15 residues. Together with reference TRBV29-1 and TRBJ1-5, the CDR3 gives the full variable domain: SAVISQKPSRDICQRGTSLTIQCQVDSQVTMMFWYRQQPGQSLTLIATANQGSEATYESGFVIDKFPISRPNLTFSTLTVSNMSPEDSSIYLCSVEEPGQGNQPQHFGDGTRLSIL.